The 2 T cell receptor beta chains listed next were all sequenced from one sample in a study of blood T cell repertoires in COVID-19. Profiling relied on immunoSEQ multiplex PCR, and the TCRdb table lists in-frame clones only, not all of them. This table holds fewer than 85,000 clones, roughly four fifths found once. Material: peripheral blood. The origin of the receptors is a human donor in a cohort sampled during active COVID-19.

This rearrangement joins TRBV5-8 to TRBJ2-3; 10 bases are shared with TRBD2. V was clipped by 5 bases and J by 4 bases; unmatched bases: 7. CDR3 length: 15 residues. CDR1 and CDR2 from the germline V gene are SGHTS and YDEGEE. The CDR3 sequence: CASRPSGGAPDTQYF. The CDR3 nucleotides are TGTGCCAGCAGGCCGAGCGGGGGGGCCCCAGATACGCAGTATTTT. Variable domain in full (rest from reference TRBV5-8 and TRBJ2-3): EAGVTQSPTHLIKTRGQQATLRCSPISGHTSVYWYQQALGLGLQFLLWYDEGEERNRGNFPPRFSGRQFPNYSSELNVNALELEDSALYLCASRPSGGAPDTQYFGPGTRLTVL.

Written as DNA, the CDR3 is TGTGCCAGCAGCAGGACAGGGGGAAACAATGAGCAGTTCTTC. This codes for CASSRTGGNNEQFF. The chain recombines TRBV3-1 (or the pseudogene TRBV3-2) with TRBJ2-1; 10 bases are a match to TRBD1. Germline V gene data show CDR1 as LGHDT and CDR2 as YNNKEL (reference sequence). The CDR3 covers 14 residues. The trim removed 5 bases at V and 5 bases at J, leaving 3 bases unmatched.